This T cell receptor beta chain was retrieved from a study of tumor and adjacent non-tumor tissue in lung cancer. Study-wide background: Aged roughly 31 to 85 years, patients included roughly ten men and five or six women with stage I to III disease. Samples averaged roughly 4.2 million productive TCRbeta reads each. Study-wide results and limits: Tumor tissue had significantly higher TCR diversity than normal lung.

A word on this clonotype: Its antigen is currently unknown. A junction end diverges from the germline sequence, so it may reflect a read error.

This sample's RNA came from whole unsorted tissue. Donors were chemotherapy-naive, newly diagnosed lung cancer surgical patients in China, August–late 2014. Germline-derived CDR1 and CDR2 are SGHNT and YYREEE (reference sequence). CDR3 length: 14 residues. A modified ARM-PCR protocol with three rounds of nested PCR amplified TCRbeta. Via MiXCR, TCRdb re-called the multiplex PCR reads, giving one row per CDR3 protein. The table includes about 110,000 distinct CDR3 sequences, 84% detected once. The chain combines TRBV5-4 with TRBJ2-5; D remains ambiguous. The origin of this receptor is a man in his 70s with non-small cell lung cancer. Source material: lung tumor tissue. Written as DNA, the CDR3 is TGTGGCAGCAGCTCGGGTGACACTGTTGGGACCCAGTACTTC. Protein: CGSSSGDTVGTQYF.